What follows describes a single T cell receptor beta chain. A single base is all that separates this from a far larger clone, so a read error is likely. TCRdb recomputed calls from the reads with MiXCR, one row per CDR3 protein. There are 1,700 or so distinct CDR3 sequences in the sample; 8.3% occur only once, and 10% to 15% lies in the top ten. The length of the CDR3 is 14 residues. Germline CDR1 reads MNHEY; CDR2 reads SVGEGT. The sample consisted of CD4+ T cells from peripheral blood. The chain employs TRBV6-2 or TRBV6-3 and TRBJ1-1; possible D gene TRBD1, 5 bases. The receptor was isolated from a human donor with rheumatoid arthritis. The CDR3 region is CTSSYMGENTEAFF. The CDR3 region has the DNA TGTACCAGCAGTTACATGGGGGAGAACACTGAAGCTTTCTTT.